This T cell receptor beta chain was sequenced for a study of cytomegalovirus exposure and HLA in healthy donors. Study-wide results and caveats: Cytomegalovirus association was listed for approximately 150 TCR beta chains.

Details on this clone: Antigen specificity is unknown.

The donors were healthy bone marrow donors. A multiplex PCR was run with 60 Vbeta primers and 13 Jbeta primers. Some clones are missing from TCRdb's copy, which holds only in-frame ones; the method was immunoSEQ multiplex PCR. The repertoire has under 200,000 clones, 70% to 80% of them found once; the top ten carry over 0.95%. The CDR3 contains 14 residues. J gave up 3 bases and V 4 bases, and 6 bases lay outside the gene matches. The V gene's germline CDR1 is SGHDT and CDR2 YYEEEE. Material: PBMCs. The receptor's source is a woman between 50 and 59 years old in good health and CMV-seronegative. V is TRBV5-6 and J is TRBJ2-7; 8 bases line up with TRBD1. The CDR3 reads CASSLGTGRYEQYF. DNA of the CDR3: TGTGCCAGCAGCCTCGGGACAGGCCGCTACGAGCAGTACTTC.